This T cell receptor beta chain was recovered during a study of blood T cells in healthy people across ages. Study results and caveats: From one million sequenced T cells, diversity estimates were lower bounds.

The CDR3 runs to 13 residues. CDR1 SGDLS and CDR2 YYNGEE come from the germline V gene. Trimming took off 4 bases at V and 7 bases at J, with 14 bases between the two ends. Details on this clonotype: Its matching antigen is unknown.

A second roughly 6 to 11 cycle PCR used barcoded and J-beta primers. TCRdb used MiXCR to reprocess the 5' RACE reads, holding one entry per CDR3 protein. This table holds more than 450,000 distinct CDR3 sequences, around 27% found once. These data also featured in a second study, about T cells of mothers and their children. Per that paper: Unrelated mother-child pairs always had slightly, but never significantly, lower normalized overlap than related pairs.

The receptor comes from a boy aged 2 to 10 in good health. What was sequenced was blood. V and J are TRBV9 and TRBJ2-5, with a weak D call TRBD1 (6 bases). The CDR3 region has the DNA TGTGCCAGCAGCCCCAGACAGGACGGGACCCAGTACTTC. As protein: CASSPRQDGTQYF.